This T cell receptor (beta chain) appears in the sequencing data of a study of OX40 agonist ivuxolimab in advanced cancers. For the study at large: Ivuxolimab, which is an agonistic anti-OX40 (CD134) antibody, was administered to the patients. Patients were treated with intravenous ivuxolimab, dosed at 0.01 to 10 mg/kg and infused every 2 weeks. Participants, approximately 80% male, averaged about 56 years of age, ranging from about 23 to 80.

TCRdb's copy holds only in-frame clones and misses some; the assay was immunoSEQ multiplex PCR. The table has approximately 35,000 clones, about 74% seen once; the top ten hold 9.5% to 15%. This clone turned up a few times. Its antigen is currently unknown. Regarding the study as a whole: Researchers report that CD8+ T cells had, on average, more expanded clones than CD4+.

The CDR3 has 13 amino acids. CDR1 and CDR2 (germline): SGHTA, FQGNSA. V lost 5 bases and J 6 bases, leaving 12 bases between the germline ends. The starting material was CD4+ or CD8+ T cells sorted from blood, obtained in a trial of the OX40 agonist ivuxolimab. This chain links TRBV7-2 with TRBJ2-3, with a tentative D call TRBD2 (5 bases). This receptor was taken from an adult with an advanced solid tumor such as melanoma, head and neck, liver or kidney cancer. CDR3 in amino acids: CASSPGPGDTQYF. In nucleotides, the CDR3 is TGTGCCAGCAGCCCTGGTCCGGGGGATACGCAGTATTTT.